This is a list of T cell receptor beta chains from one sample in a study of shared clonotypes between healthy human individuals. The table came from immunoSEQ multiplex PCR; TCRdb's copy has only in-frame clones and leaves some out. The table records roughly 2,500,000 clones, approximately 93% of them present only once. Specimen: naive CD4+ T cells from PBMCs. The receptors shown here come from a young man in good health. Some clones in this sample may be carry-over from other donors' samples. CDR3s include the opening cysteine and the closing phenylalanine or tryptophan. Each record gives: J gene, V gene, clone size, D gene, CDR3 protein, CDR3 DNA. A D gene is named only where the DNA matches it firmly. Rows may omit the clone size; those that give it use once, few, many or a size class.

>TRBJ1-1|TRBV28|few|-
CASTPPWRNTEAFF
TGTGCCAGCACCCCTCCTTGGCGGAACACTGAAGCTTTCTTT
>TRBJ1-2|TRBV5-4|-|-
CASRGDNTFYGYTF
TGTGCCAGCAGGGGGGACAATACCTTTTATGGCTACACCTTC
>TRBJ2-1|TRBV5-1|-|-
CASSLVGMSLNEQFF
TGCGCCAGCAGCCTGGTCGGTATGTCGTTGAATGAGCAGTTCTTC
>TRBJ2-7|TRBV21-1|-|-
CASSKIAHKPHEQYF
TGTGCCAGCAGCAAAATAGCTCACAAACCCCACGAGCAGTACTTC
>TRBJ1-3|TRBV9|-|-
CASSVEGASGNTIYF
TGTGCCAGCAGCGTAGAGGGTGCCTCTGGAAACACCATATATTTT
>TRBJ1-1|TRBV7-6|-|-
CASSLQMGTEAFF
TGTGCCAGCAGCCTACAAATGGGAACTGAAGCTTTCTTT
>TRBJ2-3|TRBV5-4|-|-
CASSLRARVGSDTQYF
TGTGCCAGCAGCTTGCGCGCTAGAGTGGGTTCGGATACGCAGTATTTT
>TRBJ1-5|TRBV4-3|-|-
CASSQDIRDRSQPQHF
TGCGCCAGCAGCCAGGATATCAGAGACAGATCTCAGCCCCAGCATTTT
>TRBJ2-1|TRBV18|-|-
CASSPQLGGNEQFF
TGTGCCAGCTCACCACAGCTCGGCGGCAATGAGCAGTTCTTC
>TRBJ2-3|TRBV29-1|-|-
CSVHPGASTDTQYF
TGCAGCGTACACCCGGGGGCTAGCACAGATACGCAGTATTTT
>TRBJ1-1|TRBV9|-|TRBD1
CASSADHRGTEAFF
TGTGCCAGCAGCGCAGACCACAGGGGTACTGAAGCTTTCTTT
>TRBJ1-4|TRBV18|once|-
CASSPPGREKLFF
TGTGCCAGCTCACCACCGGGCCGGGAAAAACTGTTTTTT
>TRBJ2-3|TRBV4-2|-|TRBD2
CASSPPTSGTNTDTQYF
TGTGCCAGCAGCCCCCCCACTAGCGGGACAAACACAGATACGCAGTATTTT
>TRBJ2-3|TRBV7-3|-|TRBD2
CASSLNMAGGRGTQYF
TGTGCCAGCAGCTTAAATATGGCGGGAGGAAGGGGTACGCAGTATTTT
>TRBJ2-7|TRBV2|-|-
CASSGSEGSYEQYF
TGTGCCAGCAGTGGCTCAGAGGGCTCCTACGAGCAGTACTTC
>TRBJ2-2|TRBV7-3|-|-
CASSPNGGLYTGELFF
TGTGCCAGCAGCCCCAATGGGGGGTTATACACCGGGGAGCTGTTTTTT
>TRBJ1-1|TRBV7-9|-|TRBD1
CASSFPGQGGTEAFF
TGTGCCAGCAGCTTTCCGGGACAGGGAGGTACTGAAGCTTTCTTT
>TRBJ2-1|TRBV9|-|TRBD1
CASSVRTGGFGYEQFF
TGTGCCAGCAGCGTTCGGACAGGGGGCTTCGGGTATGAGCAGTTCTTC
>TRBJ1-5|TRBV7-2|once|-
CASSPTGSNQPQHF
TGTGCCAGCAGCCCAACAGGGAGCAATCAGCCCCAGCATTTT
>TRBJ2-1|TRBV10-3|-|TRBD1
CAISEATGVYNEQFF
TGTGCCATCAGTGAAGCGACAGGGGTATACAATGAGCAGTTCTTC
>TRBJ2-7|TRBV9|-|-
CASSVSEGLYEQYF
TGTGCCAGCAGCGTCTCAGAGGGGCTGTACGAGCAGTACTTC
>TRBJ1-1|TRBV5-6|-|-
CASSPMGRVNTEAFF
TGTGCCAGCAGCCCGATGGGACGGGTGAACACTGAAGCTTTCTTT
>TRBJ1-1|TRBV7-9|once|TRBD1
CASSPQQGLGTEAFF
TGTGCCAGCAGCCCTCAACAGGGGTTGGGCACTGAAGCTTTCTTT
>TRBJ1-1|TRBV18|-|TRBD1
CASSNLYRGEVEAFF
TGTGCCAGCTCGAACCTTTACAGGGGTGAAGTCGAAGCTTTCTTT
>TRBJ2-3|TRBV5-4|-|-
CASSLALLRTDTQYF
TGTGCCAGCAGCTTGGCTCTCTTACGCACAGATACGCAGTATTTT
>TRBJ2-1|TRBV7-3|-|TRBD2
CASSFNAGDYNEQFF
TGTGCCAGCAGCTTTAATGCGGGAGACTACAATGAGCAGTTCTTC
>TRBJ2-1|TRBV6-6|-|TRBD2
CASSPAAGVSYNEQFF
TGTGCCAGCAGCCCCGCGGCGGGAGTATCCTACAATGAGCAGTTCTTC
>TRBJ2-7|TRBV6-5|-|-
CASSPRGAYEQYF
TGTGCCAGCAGTCCTCGGGGAGCCTACGAGCAGTACTTC
>TRBJ1-1|TRBV18|-|-
CASSPQTEAFF
TGTGCCAGCTCACCACAGACTGAAGCTTTCTTT
>TRBJ2-7|TRBV30|-|TRBD2
CAWSGDRGGAQYF
TGTGCCTGGAGTGGAGACCGGGGGGGTGCGCAGTACTTC
>TRBJ2-1|TRBV18|-|-
CASSTFGDEQFF
TGTGCCAGCTCTACTTTCGGGGATGAGCAGTTCTTC
>TRBJ2-3|TRBV12-5|-|-
CASGRGPTQYF
TGTGCTAGTGGCCGCGGGCCGACGCAGTATTTT
>TRBJ2-3|TRBV10-2|-|-
CASSVAGSTDTQYF
TGCGCCAGCAGTGTTGCGGGTAGCACAGATACGCAGTATTTT
>TRBJ1-5|TRBV7-2|-|TRBD1
CASSSDRSQPQHF
TGTGCCAGCAGCTCGGACAGGTCCCAGCCCCAGCATTTT
>TRBJ2-3|TRBV11-3|-|-
CASSWGTVADTQYF
TGTGCCAGCAGCTGGGGAACAGTGGCAGATACGCAGTATTTT
>TRBJ2-1|TRBV6-6|-|TRBD1
CASSYPGTGGYNEQFF
TGTGCCAGCAGTTACCCCGGGACAGGGGGCTACAATGAGCAGTTCTTC
>TRBJ2-2|TRBV2|-|-
CASRDSGTGELFF
TGTGCCAGCAGAGACTCGGGCACCGGGGAGCTGTTTTTT
>TRBJ2-2|TRBV4-3|-|-
CASSQGTRALTGELFF
TGCGCCAGCAGCCAAGGAACTAGGGCTCTCACCGGGGAGCTGTTTTTT
>TRBJ2-5|TRBV5-4|once|TRBD1
CASSLGQGEETQYF
TGTGCCAGCAGCTTGGGACAGGGGGAAGAGACCCAGTACTTC
>TRBJ2-7|TRBV7-2|-|TRBD2
CASSPAISRASGRREQYF
TGTGCCAGCAGCCCCGCTATTAGTAGAGCTAGCGGGAGGCGGGAGCAGTACTTC
>TRBJ2-7|TRBV7-2|-|TRBD2
CASSSPGLAAYEQYF
TGTGCCAGCAGCTCCCCGGGACTAGCGGCCTACGAGCAGTACTTC
>TRBJ2-3|TRBV15|-|-
CATSTGGASTDTQYF
TGTGCCACCAGCACGGGCGGGGCTAGCACAGATACGCAGTATTTT
>TRBJ2-5|TRBV29-1|-|-
CSVAPDYPQETQYF
TGCAGCGTTGCCCCCGACTATCCCCAAGAGACCCAGTACTTC
>TRBJ2-3|TRBV27|once|-
CASSPIGGGSTDTQYF
TGTGCCAGCAGCCCGATCGGCGGTGGGAGCACAGATACGCAGTATTTT
>TRBJ2-2|TRBV13|-|TRBD2
CASSLGGLAFANTGELFF
TGTGCCAGCAGCTTAGGGGGACTAGCGTTCGCGAACACCGGGGAGCTGTTTTTT
>TRBJ2-7|TRBV28|-|TRBD2
CASSTLPGLAGGHSYEQYF
TGTGCCAGCAGCACTCTTCCGGGACTAGCGGGAGGGCACTCCTACGAGCAGTACTTC
>TRBJ1-2|TRBV6-5|-|TRBD1
CASSYPTGEDGYTF
TGTGCCAGCAGTTACCCGACAGGGGAGGACGGCTACACCTTC
>TRBJ2-1|TRBV4-3|-|TRBD2
CASRLTGGAFNEQFF
TGCGCCAGCAGATTGACGGGGGGAGCATTCAATGAGCAGTTCTTC
>TRBJ1-5|TRBV19|few|TRBD1
CAGGLSGGSQPQHF
TGTGCCGGGGGTTTATCAGGGGGCAGTCAGCCCCAGCATTTT
>TRBJ2-2|TRBV28|-|-
CASSYIPGRSNTGELFF
TGTGCCAGCAGTTATATCCCGGGACGTTCGAACACCGGGGAGCTGTTTTTT
>TRBJ2-2|TRBV2|once|TRBD2
CASSGTSGVTGELFF
TGTGCCAGCTCCGGGACTAGCGGGGTCACCGGGGAGCTGTTTTTT
>TRBJ2-3|TRBV5-4|-|-
CASTSGSSTDTQYF
TGTGCCAGCACCTCAGGTTCTAGCACAGATACGCAGTATTTT
>TRBJ2-7|TRBV19|-|-
CASKRTGVYEQYF
TGTGCCAGTAAACGGACCGGAGTCTACGAGCAGTACTTC
>TRBJ2-1|TRBV6-5|-|TRBD2
CASTKGTSGRVEQFF
TGTGCCAGCACCAAAGGGACTAGCGGGAGGGTTGAGCAGTTCTTC